This TCR beta chain was sequenced for a study of shared clonotypes between healthy human individuals. Across the study: Each donor had three CD4 naive, three CD4 memory, two CD8 naive and one CD8 memory plate.

In its sample, this clone was seen many times. The CDR3 totals 14 residues. CDR1 SGHDT and CDR2 YYEEEE come from the germline V gene. Trimming cost V 2 bases and J 3 bases, with 11 bases left between them. For sorted subsets, 200 ng DNA per replicate equaled around 28,000 T cell genomes. Produced via immunoSEQ multiplex PCR; TCRdb's table is partial and in-frame only. The data show roughly 700,000 clones, around two thirds seen once. Healthy adults negative for HIV, lacking recent acute infections or vaccinations, served as donors. CD4+ cells were split into CD45RA+ naive and CD45RA-negative memory subsets.

Sequenced sample: memory CD4+ T cells sorted from blood. Subset reported: CD45RA-negative fraction. The chain uses TRBV5-6 and TRBJ1-1; D not resolved. The TCR originated in a woman aged 25 to 39 in good health. The CDR3 loop is CASSLTHVHTEAFF. CDR3 in DNA: TGTGCCAGCAGCTTAACTCATGTGCACACTGAAGCTTTCTTT.